These 32 T cell receptor beta chains share one sample of origin, sequenced in a study of cytomegalovirus exposure and HLA in healthy donors. The PCR had 60 Vbeta and 13 Jbeta primers. The protocol was immunoSEQ multiplex PCR, while the TCRdb copy is restricted to in-frame clones and leaves out a portion. The top ten hold around 1.4% of the sample, which has roughly 180,000 clones, 75% to 90% seen once. The sample consisted of PBMCs. The receptor set was obtained from a girl between 5 and 17 years old in good health and CMV-seropositive.

This clone was observed a few times. The chain employs TRBV6-4 and TRBJ1-4; TRBD1 matches at 8 bases. V trimming: 6 bases; J trimming: 0 bases; junction bases outside the gene matches: 3. CDR1 is MRHNA, CDR2 SNTAGT, per germline. This CDR3 has 15 amino acids. The CDR3 DNA reads as TGTGCCAGCAGCCCGGGACAGGCAACTAATGAAAAACTGTTTTTT. It specifies CASSPGQATNEKLFF.

CDR3 nucleotide sequence: TGTGCCAGCAACCGGGACAGGGAGATTTTGGAAGGCTACACCTTC. Encoded protein: CASNRDREILEGYTF. V and J are TRBV6-5 and TRBJ1-2, with TRBD1 matching over 9 bases. This CDR3 region has 15 residues. J lost 8 bases, V lost 7 bases, and 14 bases had no gene match. From germline, CDR1 is MNHEY and CDR2 SVGAGI.

This clone has only a few counts. The V and J genes are TRBV6-6 and TRBJ1-4, with 8 bases identical to TRBD1. Germline CDR1 reads MNHNY; CDR2 reads SVGAGI (reference sequence). Germline trimming cut 4 bases from V and 3 bases from J; bases unmatched to any gene: 4. The CDR3 runs to 15 residues. CDR3 bases: TGTGCCAGCAGTTCCTACAGGGGGGCTAATGAAAAACTGTTTTTT. Protein sequence: CASSSYRGANEKLFF.

The chain is built from TRBV5-1 and TRBJ2-1; D is ambiguous. The CDR3 contains 12 residues. V was trimmed by 1 base and J by 6 bases, leaving 5 bases between them. Germline CDR1 is SGHRS and CDR2 is YFSETQ. The CDR3 region is CASSLPSNEQFF. CDR3 DNA: TGCGCCAGCAGCTTGCCCTCCAATGAGCAGTTCTTC.

This chain joins TRBV29-1 and TRBJ1-2; the match to TRBD1 covers 8 bases. This CDR3 has 16 amino acids. From germline, CDR1 is SQVTM and CDR2 ANQGSEA. Losses at the gene ends were 7 bases for V and 0 bases for J; bases not matched to a gene: 13. The CDR3 DNA is TGCAGCGCCTCCTTGGTTGTGGACAGGGCTAACTATGGCTACACCTTC. It encodes CSASLVVDRANYGYTF.

The chain joins TRBV12-5 to TRBJ1-5; 7 nucleotides align to TRBD1. Losses at the gene ends were 2 bases for V and 0 bases for J; bases not matched to a gene: 10. The CDR3 runs to 18 residues. Germline assignment: CDR1 LGHNT and CDR2 FRNRAP. The CDR3 protein is CASGLIFTGAYSNQPQHF. The CDR3 nucleotides are TGTGCTAGTGGTTTGATTTTTACAGGGGCCTATAGCAATCAGCCCCAGCATTTT.

J is TRBJ2-7 and V is TRBV4-2, with 9 bases identical to TRBD2. The CDR3 is 16 residues long. The V segment lost 4 bases and the J segment 0 bases; nucleotides outside the gene matches: 7. Germline CDR1 and CDR2: LGHNA and YNFKEQ. For the CDR3, the DNA is TGTGCCAGCAGCCCGACTAGCGGTTCTTACTCCTACGAGCAGTACTTC. Translated, it gives CASSPTSGSYSYEQYF.

This clone was seen only a few times. The chain carries TRBV20-1 and TRBJ2-7; weak D call: TRBD1 (5 bases). Germline-derived CDR1 and CDR2 are DFQATT and SNEGSKA (reference sequence). Trimming removed 7 bases at V and 4 bases at J, with 11 bases between. This CDR3 contains 11 residues. The chain's CDR3 is CSGQGLYEQYF. The CDR3 DNA sequence: TGCAGTGGGCAGGGATTGTACGAGCAGTACTTC.

The chain carries TRBV29-1 and TRBJ1-1; D is unresolved. This CDR3 is 14 amino acids long. V was pared by 8 bases and J by 1 base, with 17 bases between. In germline, CDR1 is SQVTM, CDR2 ANQGSEA. The DNA for the CDR3 is TGCAGCCAAAGAGGGAAAGGACCGAACACTGAAGCTTTCTTT. Translation gives CSQRGKGPNTEAFF. The whole variable domain, remainder taken from reference TRBV29-1 and TRBJ1-1, is SAVISQKPSRDICQRGTSLTIQCQVDSQVTMMFWYRQQPGQSLTLIATANQGSEATYESGFVIDKFPISRPNLTFSTLTVSNMSPEDSSIYLCSQRGKGPNTEAFFGQGTRLTVV.

With regard to this clone: Other DNA sequences in this specimen translate into the identical CDR3. The V gene is TRBV7-7, the J gene TRBJ2-5, with D hard to call. Deletions cut 5 bases from V and 3 bases from J, with 10 bases between. The CDR3 sequence is 13 residues long. Germline CDR1 is SSHAT and CDR2 is FNYEAQ (reference sequence). CDR3 bases: TGTGCCAGCAGCCCGGGTCAGAAAGAGACCCAGTACTTC. Translated, it gives CASSPGQKETQYF. Looking up the rest from reference TRBV7-7 and TRBJ2-5 gives the full variable domain: GAGVSQSPRYKVTKRGQDVTLRCDPISSHATLYWYQQALGQGPEFLTYFNYEAQPDKSGLPSDRFSAERPEGSISTLTIQRTEQRDSAMYRCASSPGQKETQYFGPGTRLLVL.

The chain couples TRBV5-1 to TRBJ1-1, with no clear D. The germline CDR1 and CDR2 sequences are SGHRS and YFSETQ. The CDR3 spans 14 residues. With 0 bases removed from V and 0 bases from J, the gap between germline ends came to 6 bases. CDR3 sequence (DNA): TGCGCCAGCAGCTTGGCCCTTCTGAACACTGAAGCTTTCTTT. Its translation is CASSLALLNTEAFF. Using reference TRBV5-1 and TRBJ1-1 for the parts outside the CDR3, the full variable domain is KAGVTQTPRYLIKTRGQQVTLSCSPISGHRSVSWYQQTPGQGLQFLFEYFSETQRNKGNFPGRFSGRQFSNSRSEMNVSTLELGDSALYLCASSLALLNTEAFFGQGTRLTVV.

V is TRBV6-5 and J is TRBJ2-6; possibly TRBD1 for D (6 bases). Trimming pared 8 bases from V and 2 bases from J, leaving 13 bases between. Germline V lookup: CDR1 MNHEY, CDR2 SVGAGI. The CDR3 spans 15 residues. This CDR3 reads CASGIGQPGANVLTF. The CDR3 DNA reads as TGTGCCAGCGGAATCGGACAGCCTGGGGCCAACGTCCTGACTTTC.

The V call is TRBV7-9, the J call TRBJ2-5, with 7 bases lining up with TRBD2. The CDR3 covers 15 residues. Germline assignment: CDR1 SEHNR and CDR2 FQNEAQ (reference sequence). V lost 3 bases to trimming and J lost 3 bases; unmatched junction nucleotides: 7. In nucleotides, the CDR3 is TGTGCCAGCAGCTTGGGGGGGTCGGCGAAAGAGACCCAGTACTTC. Amino acids: CASSLGGSAKETQYF.

On this clone itself: Germline and junction disagree at one end, which may indicate a read error. The rearrangement joins TRBV2 to TRBJ1-1; D uncertain. Per the germline V gene, CDR1 is SNHLY and CDR2 is FYNNEI. The CDR3 sequence is 12 residues long. The CDR3 nucleotides read TGTGCCAGCTGTGACACAGCAACTGAAGCTTTCTTT. It translates to CASCDTATEAFF.

The chain is built from TRBV6-6 and TRBJ2-1; 9 bases agree with TRBD2. The J segment lost 10 bases and the V segment lost 4 bases, leaving 11 bases of the junction unmatched. CDR1 and CDR2 from the germline V gene are MNHNY and SVGAGI (reference sequence). This CDR3 comprises 15 residues. CDR3 DNA: TGTGCCAGCAGTTCCCCAGCGGGAGGTTTATGGGAGCAGTTCTTC. This encodes CASSSPAGGLWEQFF.

This sequence joins TRBV5-4 and TRBJ1-3; D gene unclear. There are 15 residues in the CDR3. V gave up 0 bases and J gave up 0 bases, with 7 bases separating them. Germline-derived CDR1 and CDR2 are SGHNT and YYREEE (reference sequence). CDR3 amino acids: CASSLAGGSGNTIYF. The CDR3, as DNA: TGTGCCAGCAGCTTGGCCGGCGGCTCTGGAAACACCATATATTTT.

The chain carries TRBV29-1 and TRBJ1-1, with 9 bases identical to TRBD1. CDR1 and CDR2 (germline): SQVTM, ANQGSEA. The CDR3 is made up of 14 amino acids. V trimming: 4 bases; J trimming: 3 bases; junction bases outside the gene matches: 6. CDR3 DNA: TGCAGCGTTGCGGGGACAGGGAGGGACACTGAAGCTTTCTTT. Translated: CSVAGTGRDTEAFF.

V and J are TRBV7-2 and TRBJ2-7; 7 positions agree with TRBD1. This CDR3 region has 12 residues. The V and J ends lost 5 bases and 3 bases, in that order; junction bases with no gene match: 1. Germline CDR1 reads SGHTA; CDR2 reads FQGNSA. The CDR3 DNA follows: TGTGCCAGCAGCGGGACAGTCTACGAGCAGTACTTC. This gives the protein CASSGTVYEQYF.

This clone was observed a handful of times. The rearrangement links TRBV29-1 to TRBJ1-1; D perhaps matches TRBD1 (5 bases). Germline V lookup: CDR1 SQVTM, CDR2 ANQGSEA. Trimming pared 7 bases from V and 1 base from J, leaving 13 bases between. This CDR3 region has 13 residues. Written as DNA, the CDR3 is TGCAGCGCCGCCGGGGGTGGGAACACTGAAGCTTTCTTT. It codes for CSAAGGGNTEAFF.

This chain links TRBV10-2 with TRBJ2-7, with TRBD1 identical over 7 bases. The CDR3 has 16 amino acids. Germline V gene lookup returns CDR1 WSHSY and CDR2 SAAADI. J was trimmed by 5 bases and V by 6 bases; bases with no gene match: 16. CDR3 nucleotide sequence: TGCGCCAGCAGGAGCACTCCCGACAGGGTTCTAAACGAGCAGTACTTC. Translation gives CASRSTPDRVLNEQYF.

The V call is TRBV11-2, the J call TRBJ2-7; tentatively, D is TRBD1 (6 bases). Germline assignment: CDR1 SGHAT and CDR2 FQNNGV. V was trimmed by 1 base and J by 6 bases, leaving 16 bases between them. The CDR3 contains 15 residues. CDR3 coding DNA: TGTGCCAGCAGCTTAGGTTCAGGGGCCACCTCCGAGCAGTACTTC. Residues: CASSLGSGATSEQYF.

The V and J genes are TRBV7-2 and TRBJ1-3; the match to TRBD1 covers 7 bases. Germline V gene data show CDR1 as SGHTA and CDR2 as FQGNSA. The V segment lost 5 bases and the J segment 0 bases; nucleotides outside the gene matches: 7. The CDR3 runs to 16 residues. The DNA for the CDR3 is TGTGCCAGCAGCGTTCAGGGGGGCTACTCTGGAAACACCATATATTTT. It codes for CASSVQGGYSGNTIYF.

A note on this clone: This sample includes further DNA sequences coding for the same CDR3. The chain links TRBV5-1 to TRBJ1-1; no firm D call. The CDR3 extends over 12 amino acids. V lost 0 bases, J lost 3 bases, and 3 bases lay in between. Per germline, CDR1 SGHRS and CDR2 YFSETQ. CDR3 protein: CASSLADTEAFF. The CDR3 DNA reads as TGCGCCAGCAGCTTGGCCGACACTGAAGCTTTCTTT.

This chain joins TRBV6-5 and TRBJ1-1; D uncertain. The CDR3 runs 13 residues. Germline-derived CDR1 and CDR2 are MNHEY and SVGAGI. V dropped 4 bases and J dropped 6 bases, with 12 bases sitting between them. The CDR3 DNA sequence: TGTGCCAGCAGTTCTCAACCGCAGGCTGAAGCTTTCTTT. Its protein is CASSSQPQAEAFF.

The J gene is TRBJ2-7, the V gene TRBV19; D is ambiguous. V was pared by 3 bases and J by 1 base, with 10 bases between. The germline V gene has CDR1 LNHDA and CDR2 SQIVND (reference sequence). The CDR3 extends over 14 amino acids. The CDR3 DNA is TGTGCCAGTAGTATCCTTTACAATTCCTACGAGCAGTACTTC. Encoded protein: CASSILYNSYEQYF.

The chain uses TRBV2 and TRBJ1-5; D call uncertain. Trimming took off 5 bases at V and 5 bases at J, with 19 bases between the two ends. The length of the CDR3 is 16 residues. The V gene's germline CDR1 is SNHLY and CDR2 FYNNEI. The CDR3 DNA reads as TGTGCCAGCAGTATTCTGGCGTGGATTACAGATCAGCCCCAGCATTTT. Protein sequence: CASSILAWITDQPQHF. Together with reference TRBV2 and TRBJ1-5, the CDR3 gives the full variable domain: EPEVTQTPSHQVTQMGQEVILRCVPISNHLYFYWYRQILGQKVEFLVSFYNNEISEKSEIFDDQFSVERPDGSNFTLKIRSTKLEDSAMYFCASSILAWITDQPQHFGDGTRLSIL.

This chain uses TRBV29-1 with TRBJ2-3; 11 bases line up with TRBD1. The CDR3 spans 16 residues. The germline V gene encodes CDR1 SQVTM and CDR2 ANQGSEA. Trimming at V came to 0 bases and at J to 7 bases, leaving 9 bases not matched to a gene. CDR3 protein: CSVEDSTGQGANTQYF. The CDR3 DNA is TGCAGCGTTGAAGATTCAACCGGACAGGGGGCGAATACGCAGTATTTT.

The chain joins TRBV10-3 to TRBJ2-2, with D possibly TRBD2 on 5 matching bases. The CDR3 has 16 amino acids. CDR1 and CDR2 (germline): ENHRY, SYGVKD. Trimming removed 5 bases from V and 3 bases from J, with 16 bases in between. The CDR3 sequence is CAISTSWGPDTGELFF. CDR3 in DNA: TGTGCCATCAGTACTAGTTGGGGTCCAGACACCGGGGAGCTGTTTTTT.

The J gene is TRBJ2-3, the V gene TRBV15; D might be TRBD2 (6 bases). The germline gives CDR1 LNHNV, CDR2 YYDKDF (reference sequence). The CDR3 has 16 residues. V lost 2 bases and J 0 bases, leaving 12 bases between the germline ends. The DNA of the CDR3 is TGTGCCACCAGCAGAAACGCGGCGGGGAGCACAGATACGCAGTATTTT. Translated, it gives CATSRNAAGSTDTQYF.

This chain joins TRBV10-3 and TRBJ2-7; D is perhaps TRBD1 (6 bases). This CDR3 comprises 15 residues. V lost 2 bases and J 2 bases, leaving 13 bases between the germline ends. Germline values: CDR1 ENHRY, CDR2 SYGVKD. The CDR3 sequence is CAISETGNPAYEQYF. The CDR3 nucleotides read TGTGCCATCAGTGAGACAGGGAATCCTGCCTACGAGCAGTACTTC.

The chain carries TRBV30 and TRBJ1-5; D call uncertain. Germline CDR1 reads GTSNPN; CDR2 reads SVGIG (reference sequence). V gave up 1 base and J gave up 9 bases, with 16 bases separating them. The CDR3 sequence is 14 residues long. CDR3 in amino acids: CAWSGSEAGWPQHF. CDR3 coding DNA: TGTGCCTGGAGTGGATCCGAGGCGGGATGGCCCCAGCATTTT.

The V call is TRBV5-8, the J call TRBJ2-4, with TRBD2 matching over 8 bases. CDR3 size: 17 residues. Germline V gene sequence: CDR1 SGHTS, CDR2 YDEGEE. Trimming took 4 bases from V and 1 from J; bases not matched to a gene: 10. CDR3 loop: CASSQEGGGLAKNIQYF. The CDR3 bases are TGTGCCAGCAGCCAGGAGGGCGGGGGGCTGGCCAAAAACATTCAGTACTTC.